The 32 T cell receptor beta chains reported below all come from one sample, sequenced in a study of cytomegalovirus exposure and HLA in healthy donors. The primer mix had 60 Vbeta and 13 Jbeta primers. The method was immunoSEQ multiplex PCR; TCRdb's version includes in-frame clones alone and lacks a portion of them. The sample records 140,000 to 150,000 clones, around 80% being singletons. The sequenced sample was PBMCs. Receptors were obtained from a man in his forties in good health and CMV-seronegative.

V is TRBV19 and J is TRBJ1-1; unclear D gene. Trimming removed 5 bases at V and 1 base at J, with 11 bases between. Germline CDR1 LNHDA, CDR2 SQIVND (reference sequence). CDR3 length equals 14 residues. For the CDR3, the DNA is TGTGCCAGTAGTGACCGGGGTACGAACACTGAAGCTTTCTTT. The encoded protein is CASSDRGTNTEAFF.

This clone was counted a single time. A junction end diverges from the germline sequence, so it may reflect a read error. This chain joins TRBV7-9 and TRBJ2-7; 8 bases match TRBD2. The CDR3 length is 16 residues. Per germline, CDR1 SEHNR and CDR2 FQNEAQ (reference sequence). The CDR3 reads CASSLATPGGFYEQYF. CDR3 in DNA: TGTGCCAGCAGCCTAGCTACACCGGGAGGGTTCTACGAGCAGTACTTC.

This chain uses TRBV7-9 with TRBJ2-1, with TRBD1 identical over 7 bases. The CDR3 spans 15 residues. V gave up 2 bases and J gave up 1 base; unmatched junction bases: 2. The V gene's germline CDR1 is SEHNR and CDR2 FQNEAQ (reference sequence). The CDR3 nucleotides are TGTGCCAGCAGCTTAAGGGACAGATCCTACAATGAGCAGTTCTTC. This codes for CASSLRDRSYNEQFF.

This CDR3 is CASSVFTGRGTSGGIDTQYF. The CDR3 DNA is TGTGCCAGCAGCGTTTTCACCGGGAGGGGTACGTCAGGGGGGATAGATACGCAGTATTTT. V gene TRBV9 combines with J gene TRBJ2-3; a possible D gene is TRBD2 (8 bases). The V end lost 2 bases, the J end lost 5 bases, and 30 bases lay between the germline ends. The length of the CDR3 is 20 residues. CDR1 SGDLS and CDR2 YYNGEE come from the germline V gene. The full variable domain, rest sourced from reference TRBV9 and TRBJ2-3, is DSGVTQTPKHLITATGQRVTLRCSPRSGDLSVYWYQQSLDQGLQFLIQYYNGEERAKGNILERFSAQQFPDLHSELNLSSLELGDSALYFCASSVFTGRGTSGGIDTQYFGPGTRLTVL.

The CDR3 loop reads CASSRGTGRDYNYGYTF. As DNA, the CDR3 is TGCGCCAGCAGCCGAGGGACAGGCCGCGATTATAACTATGGCTACACCTTC. This chain joins TRBV5-1 and TRBJ1-2, with TRBD1 matching 8 bases. The CDR3 is 17 residues long. Trimming took 4 bases from V and 1 from J; bases not matched to a gene: 12. Germline loops: CDR1 SGHRS, CDR2 YFSETQ.

The chain recombines TRBV2 with TRBJ2-5; a weak D match, TRBD2 (5 bases). The end of the DNA aligns better with TRBJ2-7, so the J call may be wrong. This CDR3 comprises 14 residues. The germline V gene encodes CDR1 SNHLY and CDR2 FYNNEI. The CDR3 here is CASNEGYLSYEQYF. The CDR3 coding sequence is TGTGCCAGCAACGAGGGATATCTCTCCTACGAGCAGTACTTC.

The chain recombines TRBV5-4 with TRBJ2-2, with 8 bases lining up with TRBD1. The CDR3 has 18 residues. Germline trimming cut 0 bases from V and 0 bases from J; bases unmatched to any gene: 7. Germline lookup yields CDR1 SGHNT and CDR2 YYREEE (reference sequence). CDR3 amino acids: CASSLGGQVSANTGELFF. The CDR3 nucleotides are TGTGCCAGCAGCTTGGGGGGACAGGTCTCCGCGAACACCGGGGAGCTGTTTTTT.

This clone was counted a single time. V gene TRBV4-1 combines with J gene TRBJ2-5, with unresolved D. V was trimmed by 1 base and J by 4 bases, leaving 7 bases between them. The V gene's germline CDR1 is MGHRA and CDR2 YSYEKL. The CDR3 contains 13 residues. CDR3 in amino acids: CASSQARRETQYF. The DNA of the CDR3 is TGCGCCAGCAGCCAAGCCCGTAGAGAGACCCAGTACTTC.

This clone was picked up a small number of times. This chain links TRBV29-1 with TRBJ2-7; possibly TRBD2 for D (6 bases). With 4 bases removed from V and 0 bases from J, the gap between germline ends came to 13 bases. Germline values: CDR1 SQVTM, CDR2 ANQGSEA. The CDR3 totals 14 residues. For the CDR3, the DNA is TGCAGCGTTGCAGGCAAGACTAGCTCCTACGAGCAGTACTTC. Its protein is CSVAGKTSSYEQYF.

This clone was detected once. This chain joins TRBV2 and TRBJ2-5; 8 bases agree with TRBD1. In germline, CDR1 is SNHLY, CDR2 FYNNEI. This CDR3 comprises 14 residues. Losses at the gene ends were 1 base for V and 2 bases for J; bases not matched to a gene: 0. The DNA for the CDR3 is TGTGCCAGCAGTGAAGACAGGGGGCAAGAGACCCAGTACTTC. This gives the protein CASSEDRGQETQYF.

The V and J genes are TRBV2 and TRBJ1-1; no definite D call. V dropped 6 bases and J dropped 3 bases, with 11 bases sitting between them. Germline V gene data show CDR1 as SNHLY and CDR2 as FYNNEI. The CDR3 runs to 13 residues. Here the CDR3 reads CASRETLDTEAFF. CDR3 coding DNA: TGTGCCAGCAGGGAAACGCTAGACACTGAAGCTTTCTTT.

The chain has TRBV9 and TRBJ1-1, with D perhaps matching TRBD1 (5 bases). The CDR3 is 14 residues long. The germline V gene has CDR1 SGDLS and CDR2 YYNGEE. The V end was cut by 0 bases, the J end by 4 bases, with 10 bases between. CDR3 in amino acids: CASSVVGAATEAFF. The CDR3 coding sequence is TGTGCCAGCAGCGTAGTTGGGGCGGCCACTGAAGCTTTCTTT.

This clone was picked up a small number of times. V is TRBV27 and J is TRBJ1-5; D perhaps matches TRBD1 (6 bases). The CDR3 loop spans 16 amino acids. From germline, CDR1 is MNHEY and CDR2 SMNVEV (reference sequence). Deletions cut 3 bases from V and 2 bases from J, with 14 bases between. The CDR3 is CASSFLGTMGNQPQHF. For the CDR3, the DNA is TGTGCCAGCAGTTTTCTGGGGACAATGGGCAATCAGCCCCAGCATTTT.

This clone has a single count. V usage is TRBV5-5 and J usage is TRBJ1-6, with TRBD1 matching over 7 bases. This CDR3 has 14 residues. V gave up 3 bases and J gave up 10 bases; unmatched junction bases: 7. In germline, CDR1 is SGHKS, CDR2 YYEKEE (reference sequence). The CDR3 DNA follows: TGTGCCAGCAGCTCGGCCAGGGGGAGCTCACCCCTCCACTTT. It encodes CASSSARGSSPLHF.

The chain joins TRBV5-1 to TRBJ2-3, with 7 positions matching TRBD2. This CDR3 is 16 amino acids long. After removal of 0 bases from V and 3 bases from J, the junction contained 7 bases not matched to a gene. CDR1 is SGHRS and CDR2 is YFSETQ in the germline V gene. Here the CDR3 reads CASSLGTGTTTDTQYF. CDR3 DNA: TGCGCCAGCAGCTTGGGGACCGGGACTACAACAGATACGCAGTATTTT. Combining the CDR3 with reference TRBV5-1 and TRBJ2-3 gives the whole variable domain KAGVTQTPRYLIKTRGQQVTLSCSPISGHRSVSWYQQTPGQGLQFLFEYFSETQRNKGNFPGRFSGRQFSNSRSEMNVSTLELGDSALYLCASSLGTGTTTDTQYFGPGTRLTVL.

This clone was observed a single time. The genes are TRBV11-2 and TRBJ1-4; 9 bases align to TRBD1. Germline V gene data show CDR1 as SGHAT and CDR2 as FQNNGV. The CDR3 totals 19 residues. The junction had 17 bases not matched to a gene; V was cut back by 8 bases and J by 1 base. CDR3 nucleotide sequence: TGTGCCAGCGCGGGACCCAACAAAACAGGGGGCCTAACTAATGAAAAACTGTTTTTT. It is translated as CASAGPNKTGGLTNEKLFF.

The count of this clone is one. The V call is TRBV2, the J call TRBJ1-1, with TRBD1 as a possible D gene (6 bases). Germline CDR1 and CDR2: SNHLY and FYNNEI. The ends were cut back, 3 bases at V and 2 bases at J, with 7 bases in the middle. This CDR3 region has 13 residues. CDR3 in amino acids: CASSEGHNTEAFF. The CDR3 bases are TGTGCCAGCAGTGAGGGACATAACACTGAAGCTTTCTTT.

The chain carries TRBV30 and TRBJ2-3; 8 bases line up with TRBD2. CDR3 length: 13 amino acids. V trimming: 3 bases; J trimming: 6 bases; junction bases outside the gene matches: 5. From germline, CDR1 is GTSNPN and CDR2 SVGIG (reference sequence). The CDR3 DNA sequence: TGTGCCTGGAGCGGGGGGGCATGGGATACGCAGTATTTT. Translation gives CAWSGGAWDTQYF.

This clone has a single count. This sequence joins TRBV12-5 and TRBJ1-2; possible D gene TRBD1, 6 bases. Looked up from germline, CDR1 is LGHNT and CDR2 is FRNRAP. Trimming took off 8 bases at V and 5 bases at J, with 15 bases between the two ends. CDR3 length equals 13 residues. In nucleotides, the CDR3 is TGTGCTAGTTGGTGGGGGCGCCAGTATGGCTACACCTTC. It codes for CASWWGRQYGYTF.

The chain uses TRBV6-5 and TRBJ2-7, with 7 bases lining up with TRBD2. V was pared by 5 bases and J by 0 bases, with 7 bases of the junction left unmatched. Germline V gene data show CDR1 as MNHEY and CDR2 as SVGAGI. This CDR3 spans 15 amino acids. CDR3 amino acids: CASSPFGGVSYEQYF. The CDR3 DNA reads TGTGCCAGCAGTCCCTTTGGGGGGGTCTCCTACGAGCAGTACTTC.

J is TRBJ1-4 and V is TRBV10-3; D uncertain. CDR3 length equals 12 residues. Germline CDR1 is ENHRY and CDR2 is SYGVKD. Between the trimmed V and J ends, which lost 8 bases and 8 bases, there was a span of 12 bases. CDR3 residues: CAIRGPGEKLFF. The CDR3, as DNA: TGTGCCATCCGCGGGCCGGGGGAAAAACTGTTTTTT.

In this sample, this clone turned up a few times. V gene TRBV19 combines with J gene TRBJ2-5; 8 bases are shared with TRBD2. CDR3 length: 14 residues. Trimming cost V 7 bases and J 3 bases; bases outside gene matches: 7. CDR1 LNHDA and CDR2 SQIVND come from the germline V gene (reference sequence). CDR3 coding DNA: TGTGCCAGTAATAGCGGGACAACAAAAGAGACCCAGTACTTC. As protein: CASNSGTTKETQYF.

V is TRBV28 and J is TRBJ1-2; 7 bases line up with TRBD1. This CDR3 is built from 14 residues. V shed 6 bases, J shed 6 bases, and the junction held 10 bases outside the gene matches. Germline-derived CDR1 and CDR2 are MDHEN and SYDVKM. For the CDR3, the DNA is TGTGCCAGCAGCCAATTGGACAGGACTGATGGCTACACCTTC. Protein product: CASSQLDRTDGYTF.

The rearrangement joins TRBV5-8 to TRBJ1-2; no clear D gene. CDR3 length: 14 amino acids. Germline V lookup: CDR1 SGHTS, CDR2 YDEGEE. With 0 bases removed from V and 0 bases from J, the gap between germline ends came to 6 bases. The CDR3 DNA follows: TGTGCCAGCAGCTTGGGACAAGCTAACTATGGCTACACCTTC. Translating it yields CASSLGQANYGYTF.

This chain connects TRBV2 to TRBJ2-7; D possibly corresponds to TRBD1 (6 bases). The V and J ends lost 3 bases and 6 bases respectively, with 18 bases between them. CDR1 and CDR2 from the germline V gene are SNHLY and FYNNEI. The CDR3 consists of 15 residues. This chain's CDR3 is CASSDLLVRGGEQYF. In DNA, the CDR3 is TGTGCCAGCAGTGATCTCTTAGTCAGGGGTGGCGAGCAGTACTTC.

Only a few counts were recorded for this clone. This sequence joins TRBV13 and TRBJ1-1; D not resolved. CDR1 is PRHDT and CDR2 is FYEKMQ in the germline V gene (reference sequence). The CDR3 is made up of 14 amino acids. Between the trimmed V and J ends, which lost 5 bases and 2 bases, there was a span of 12 bases. CDR3 sequence (DNA): TGTGCCAGCAGCCCGACTATGGGTAACACTGAAGCTTTCTTT. Its protein is CASSPTMGNTEAFF.

The genes are TRBV7-6 and TRBJ2-3, with TRBD2 as a possible D gene (5 bases). The germline CDR1 and CDR2 sequences are SGHVS and FNYEAQ. Trimming removed 1 base from V and 2 bases from J, with 13 bases in between. There are 16 residues in the CDR3. This chain's CDR3 is CASSLERGLFTDTQYF. Written as DNA, the CDR3 is TGTGCCAGCAGCTTAGAGCGAGGACTTTTCACAGATACGCAGTATTTT. The whole variable domain, remainder taken from reference TRBV7-6 and TRBJ2-3, is GAGVSQSPRYKVTKRGQDVALRCDPISGHVSLYWYRQALGQGPEFLTYFNYEAQQDKSGLPNDRFSAERPEGSISTLTIQRTEQRDSAMYRCASSLERGLFTDTQYFGPGTRLTVL.

The chain uses TRBV6-1 and TRBJ1-5; D is unresolved. Germline V gene lookup returns CDR1 MNHNS and CDR2 SASEGT. The germline V and J ends were trimmed by 6 bases and 0 bases, with 6 bases remaining between them. CDR3 length: 13 amino acids. CDR3 region: CASRVDSNQPQHF. CDR3 DNA: TGTGCCAGCAGGGTAGATAGCAATCAGCCCCAGCATTTT.

This chain's CDR3 is CASSAHRGGMAKNIQYF. The CDR3, as DNA: TGCGCCAGCAGCGCACACAGAGGGGGAATGGCCAAAAACATTCAGTACTTC. The chain uses TRBV5-1 and TRBJ2-4, with D possibly being TRBD1 (6 bases). Trimming took 4 bases from V and 1 from J, leaving 18 bases between them. The CDR3 consists of 17 residues. The germline gives CDR1 SGHRS, CDR2 YFSETQ.

This clone was seen a handful of times. The J gene is TRBJ2-3, the V gene TRBV6-1; possibly TRBD2 for D (6 bases). Germline CDR1 reads MNHNS; CDR2 reads SASEGT. V lost 6 bases and J lost 0, with 13 bases in between. The CDR3 runs 15 residues. In nucleotides, the CDR3 is TGTGCCAGCAGGGAGGGAAGCGGGAGCACAGATACGCAGTATTTT. Amino acids: CASREGSGSTDTQYF.

The chain combines TRBV13 with TRBJ2-7; 8 bases line up with TRBD1. The CDR3 has 15 residues. Trimming removed 1 base from V and 0 bases from J; junction bases left unmatched: 2. The germline CDR1 and CDR2 sequences are PRHDT and FYEKMQ (reference sequence). CDR3 DNA: TGTGCCAGCAGCTTAGCCAGGGGGCCCTCCTACGAGCAGTACTTC. Its translation is CASSLARGPSYEQYF. Together with reference TRBV13 and TRBJ2-7, the CDR3 gives the full variable domain: AAGVIQSPRHLIKEKRETATLKCYPIPRHDTVYWYQQGPGQDPQFLISFYEKMQSDKGSIPDRFSAQQFSDYHSELNMSSLELGDSALYFCASSLARGPSYEQYFGPGTRLTVT.

This clone was seen only once. The chain uses TRBV7-3 and TRBJ1-4; possible D gene TRBD1, 6 bases. V lost 1 base and J 10 bases, leaving 10 bases between the germline ends. CDR3 length equals 13 residues. CDR1 and CDR2 (germline): SGHTA, FQGTGA. CDR3 DNA sequence: TGTGCCAGCAGCTTAAAGCAGGACAGAAAACTGTTTTTT. It translates to CASSLKQDRKLFF.